This TCR beta chain comes out of a study of T-cell memory formation after mild COVID-19. This clonotype is judged large. TCRdb recomputed calls from the 5' RACE reads with MiXCR, one row per CDR3 protein. The table has about 82,000 distinct CDR3 sequences, more than 10% seen once. Sequenced: PBMCs or a T cell subset sorted from them (not recorded which). The source of this sequence is a man aged 18 to 29 who had mild COVID-19 (a few samples of this study predate the infection). Cell type and time point are not known.

The CDR3 bases are TGTGCCAGCAGCCAGGGAACCGGGGAGCTGTTTTTT. Its translation is CASSQGTGELFF. V usage is TRBV12-3 or TRBV12-4 and J usage is TRBJ2-2, with a weak D call TRBD1 (5 bases). V was cut by 6 bases and J by 5 bases, with 7 bases left in between. The CDR3 spans 12 residues.